The T cell receptor (beta chain) under discussion was sequenced for a study of memory CD8 T cells in hepatitis C reinfection (dated by TCRdb to about 2017). Context from the whole study: Among the donors, a few cleared two back-to-back HCV infections on their own, whereas two got rid of a primary infection but ended up chronically infected after reinfection. In the reinfection study, participants who had previously resolved an HCV infection were followed up every 3 months. Between about 2008 and 2012, roughly five reinfection cases with stored pre-reinfection samples were identified. A case counted as HCV reinfection when an HCV RNA test came back positive after two negative tests taken at least 60 days apart. Late or post reinfection samples were obtained 12 to 24 weeks after detection of reinfection. Across an HCV reinfection episode in a few donors, the study followed the TCR beta repertoire of virus-specific CD8 T cells over time.

The intended sense of this specimen's time point label: late/post reinfection, 12 to 24 weeks after detection. TCR sequencing was performed on the sorted cells directly ex vivo, without any in vitro expansion beforehand. The donors were people who inject drugs and were enrolled in the Montreal Acute Hepatitis C Cohort Study (HEPCO) in Canada. Total naive CD8 T cells, sorted as viable CD3+ CD8+ CD45RO-, came from a couple of donors at all three reinfection time points as controls. Before sorting, cryopreserved peripheral blood mononuclear cells were thawed and used as the source for purifying CD8 T cells. CD8 T cells were enriched by negative selection with the MACS CD8+ T cell Isolation Kit. Cells were sorted on a BD FACSAria II sorter using FACSDiva software, and FlowJo was used for data analysis. As regards this clone: Its antigen is not yet known. There are no base qualities to consult, and no much larger clone falls within one base.

The library relied on the immunoSEQ multiplex PCR assay. Genomic DNA was extracted from the sorted cells, and Adaptive Biotechnologies' automated high-throughput method was used to sequence the TCR beta V, D and J regions. A two-step, bias-controlled multiplex PCR was used to amplify the CDR3 regions. An Illumina instrument was used to sequence the amplified TCR beta libraries. Processing in the source paper ran as follows. Demultiplexed reads were processed to lower amplification and sequencing bias, and the IMGT database was used to assign CDR3 sequences to gene families. ImmunoSEQ software version 2.0 was used to analyze the repertoire data. Out-of-frame sequences and sequences containing stop codons in the CDR3 were removed from the clonotype lists. Any clonotype with a frequency under 0.01% was left out, since that frequency corresponded to less than one cell. Richness was calculated by dividing observed richness by input cell number, and evenness was calculated by dividing Shannon entropy by log observed richness. Repertoire diversity and the similarity between time points were measured using Simpson diversity and Morisita-Horn overlap indices. Clonotypes were grouped as dominant (>1%), sub-dominant (0.5-0.99%), low abundance (0.1-0.49%) or lowest abundance (<0.1%). The germline index was obtained by subtracting total nucleotide additions from total CDR3 length and then dividing the result by total CDR3 length. Here the immuneACCESS table is served through TCRdb, limited to in-frame sequences with V and J called. Missing clones are a known gap in these copies; in checked studies unresolved V genes cover under half, and the rest lacks a known reason. Clone size and the V and J calls come from that table; the DNA yielded D and trimming. This sample comprises around 45,000 clones, roughly 89% of them detected only once. The top ten constitute more than 0.6% of the sample.

Results the study describes overall, beyond this receptor: Because only a few donors were included, definitive conclusions about public clonotypes linked to secondary clearance could not be reached by the study.

Material: naive CD8+ T cells sorted from blood. Taken with the paper, the label for cell subset or site translates to: total naive CD8+CD45RO- T cells. This clonotype was obtained from a man younger than 35 with hepatitis C virus infection.

CDR3 sequence: CARDRDSSSYNEQFF. Here is the DNA: TGTGCCAGAGACCGGGACTCCAGCTCCTACAATGAGCAGTTCTTC. This chain is built from TRBV2 and TRBJ2-1; the best D guess is TRBD2, with 6 bases matching. From the germline V gene, CDR1 is SNHLY and CDR2 is FYNNEI. The CDR3 starts with the cysteine, ends with the phenylalanine, and has 15 residues. Of the read, only the CDR3 DNA is kept; its 45 bases are in frame from base 1. V is shortened by 9 bases, J by 0 bases, and the region joining them spans 15 bases.